This TCR beta chain was recovered during a study of tumor and adjacent non-tumor tissue in lung cancer. This sample's RNA came from whole unsorted tissue. This CDR3 has 10 amino acids. Germline CDR1 and CDR2: SEHNR and FQNEAQ (reference sequence). V was pared by 5 bases and J by 3 bases, with 2 bases between. The library came from three nested PCR rounds adapted from ARM-PCR protocols. TCRdb processed the multiplex PCR reads anew with MiXCR; each CDR3 protein has one entry. The data contain 55,000 to 75,000 distinct CDR3 sequences, roughly three fifths of them singletons. Only a few counts were recorded for this clonotype.

Sequenced material: lung tumor tissue. The sequence was collected from a man aged 50 to 59 with non-small cell lung cancer. The J gene is TRBJ2-7, the V gene TRBV7-9; D gene uncertain. This chain's CDR3 is CASSNYEQYF. The CDR3 DNA reads as TGTGCCAGCAGCAACTACGAGCAGTACTTC. Using reference TRBV7-9 and TRBJ2-7 for the parts outside the CDR3, the full variable domain is DTGVSQNPRHKITKRGQNVTFRCDPISEHNRLYWYRQTLGQGPEFLTYFQNEAQLEKSRLLSDRFSAERPKGSFSTLEIQRTEQGDSAMYLCASSNYEQYFGPGTRLTVT.